This T cell receptor (beta chain) was sequenced for a study of blood T cells in healthy people across ages. This clonotype was seen a handful of times. With 2 bases removed from V and 5 bases from J, the gap between germline ends came to 13 bases. The CDR3 sequence is 14 residues long. Together with a sample-barcoded 5' primer, a J-beta primer mix was included in a second PCR lasting roughly 7 to 11 cycles. MiXCR was run by TCRdb on the 5' RACE reads, yielding one entry per CDR3 protein. The sample gives about 730,000 distinct CDR3 sequences, about 40% of which show up once; more than 20% is in the top ten.

The chain links TRBV12-3 or TRBV12-4 to TRBJ2-7; tentatively, D is TRBD2 (6 bases). This TCR was sampled from a woman between 55 and 75 years old in good health. Material for sequencing was blood. This chain's CDR3 is CASSLRLVGHEQYF. The CDR3 nucleotides read TGTGCCAGCAGTTTAAGACTAGTAGGTCACGAGCAGTACTTC.